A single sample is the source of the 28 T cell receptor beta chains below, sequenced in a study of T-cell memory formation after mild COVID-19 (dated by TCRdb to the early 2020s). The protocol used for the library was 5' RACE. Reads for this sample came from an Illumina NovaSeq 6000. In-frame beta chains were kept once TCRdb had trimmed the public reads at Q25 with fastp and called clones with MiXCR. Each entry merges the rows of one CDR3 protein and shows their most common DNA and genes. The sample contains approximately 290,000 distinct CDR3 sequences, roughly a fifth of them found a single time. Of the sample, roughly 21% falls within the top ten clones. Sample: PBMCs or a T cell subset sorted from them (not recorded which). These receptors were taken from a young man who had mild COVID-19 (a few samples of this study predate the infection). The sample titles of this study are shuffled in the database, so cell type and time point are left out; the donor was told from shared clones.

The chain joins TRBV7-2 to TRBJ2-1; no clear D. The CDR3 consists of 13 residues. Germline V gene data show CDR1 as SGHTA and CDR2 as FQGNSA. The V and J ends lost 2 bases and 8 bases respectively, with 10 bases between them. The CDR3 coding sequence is TGTGCCAGCAGCTTAACGAGCTCCTATGAGCAGTTCTTC. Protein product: CASSLTSSYEQFF.

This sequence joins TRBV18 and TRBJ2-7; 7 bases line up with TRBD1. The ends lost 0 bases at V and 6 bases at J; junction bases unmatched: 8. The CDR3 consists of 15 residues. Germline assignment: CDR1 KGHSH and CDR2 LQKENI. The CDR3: CASSPPGFSGGEQYF. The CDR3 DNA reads TGTGCCAGCTCACCACCGGGTTTCTCAGGGGGCGAGCAGTACTTC.

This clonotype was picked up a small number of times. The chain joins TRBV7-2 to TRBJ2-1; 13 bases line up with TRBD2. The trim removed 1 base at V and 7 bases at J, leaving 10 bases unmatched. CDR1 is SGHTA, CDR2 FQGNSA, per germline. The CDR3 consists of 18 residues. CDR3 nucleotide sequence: TGTGCCAGCAGCTTAGTAGGGTTTGGACTAGCGGGGGTGAATGAGCAGTTCTTC. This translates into CASSLVGFGLAGVNEQFF.

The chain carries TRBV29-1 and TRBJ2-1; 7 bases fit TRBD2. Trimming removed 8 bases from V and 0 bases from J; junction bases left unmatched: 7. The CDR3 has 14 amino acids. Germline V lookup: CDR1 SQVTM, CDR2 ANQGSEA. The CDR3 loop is CSFKSGGSYNEQFF. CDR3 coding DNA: TGCAGCTTCAAGTCGGGGGGCTCCTACAATGAGCAGTTCTTC.

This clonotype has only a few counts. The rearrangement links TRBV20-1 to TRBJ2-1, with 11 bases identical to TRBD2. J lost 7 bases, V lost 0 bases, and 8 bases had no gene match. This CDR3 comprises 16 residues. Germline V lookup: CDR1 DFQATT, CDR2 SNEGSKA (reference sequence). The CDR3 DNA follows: TGCAGTGCTAGAGATGGTCTAGCGGGGGGTAGGAATGAGCAGTTCTTC. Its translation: CSARDGLAGGRNEQFF.

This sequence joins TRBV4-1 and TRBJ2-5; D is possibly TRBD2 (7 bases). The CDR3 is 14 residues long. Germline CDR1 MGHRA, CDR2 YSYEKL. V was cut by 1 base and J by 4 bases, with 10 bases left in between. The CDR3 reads CASSQVGGPETQYF. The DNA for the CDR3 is TGCGCCAGCAGCCAAGTCGGGGGGCCAGAGACCCAGTACTTC.

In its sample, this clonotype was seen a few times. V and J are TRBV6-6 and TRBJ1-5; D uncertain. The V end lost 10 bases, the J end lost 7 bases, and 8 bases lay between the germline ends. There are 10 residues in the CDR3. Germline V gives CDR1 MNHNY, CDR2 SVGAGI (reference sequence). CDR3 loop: CATAGQPQHF. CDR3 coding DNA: TGTGCCACCGCGGGACAGCCCCAGCATTTT.

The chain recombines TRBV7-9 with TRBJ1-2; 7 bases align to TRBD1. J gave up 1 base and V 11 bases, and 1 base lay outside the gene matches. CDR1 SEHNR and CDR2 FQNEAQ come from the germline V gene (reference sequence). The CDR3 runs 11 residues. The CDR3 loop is CAGQVNYGYTF. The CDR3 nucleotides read TGTGCCGGACAGGTTAACTATGGCTACACCTTC.

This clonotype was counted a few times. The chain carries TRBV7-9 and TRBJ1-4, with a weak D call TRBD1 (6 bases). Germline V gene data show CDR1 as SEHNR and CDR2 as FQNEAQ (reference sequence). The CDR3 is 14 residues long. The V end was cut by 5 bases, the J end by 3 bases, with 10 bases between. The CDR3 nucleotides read TGTGCCAGCAGCCGACAGGCCCCTAATGAAAAACTGTTTTTT. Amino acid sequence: CASSRQAPNEKLFF.

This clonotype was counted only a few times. CDR3 loop: CSARTSGGDYEQFF. In DNA, the CDR3 is TGCAGTGCCAGGACTAGCGGGGGGGACTATGAGCAGTTCTTC. This chain uses TRBV20-1 with TRBJ2-1; 15 bases fit TRBD2. J was trimmed by 8 bases and V by 6 bases; bases with no gene match: 5. In germline, CDR1 is DFQATT, CDR2 SNEGSKA (reference sequence). The CDR3 runs 14 residues.

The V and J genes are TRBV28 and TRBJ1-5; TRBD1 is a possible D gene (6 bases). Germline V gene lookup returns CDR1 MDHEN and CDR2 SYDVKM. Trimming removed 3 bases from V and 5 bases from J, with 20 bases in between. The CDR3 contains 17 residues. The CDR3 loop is CASSFRGRRWGYQPQHF. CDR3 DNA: TGTGCCAGCAGTTTCAGGGGTCGCCGCTGGGGGTATCAGCCCCAGCATTTT. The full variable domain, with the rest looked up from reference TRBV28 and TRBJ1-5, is DVKVTQSSRYLVKRTGEKVFLECVQDMDHENMFWYRQDPGLGLRLIYFSYDVKMKEKGDIPEGYSVSREKKERFSLILESASTNQTSMYLCASSFRGRRWGYQPQHFGDGTRLSIL.

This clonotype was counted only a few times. The CDR3 sequence: CASRPGQGGSETQYF. The CDR3 coding sequence is TGTGCCAGCAGACCGGGACAGGGTGGGTCGGAGACCCAGTACTTC. V usage is TRBV7-2 and J usage is TRBJ2-5; 9 bases line up with TRBD1. The CDR3 extends over 15 amino acids. Germline-derived CDR1 and CDR2 are SGHTA and FQGNSA. V trimming: 6 bases; J trimming: 5 bases; junction bases outside the gene matches: 10.

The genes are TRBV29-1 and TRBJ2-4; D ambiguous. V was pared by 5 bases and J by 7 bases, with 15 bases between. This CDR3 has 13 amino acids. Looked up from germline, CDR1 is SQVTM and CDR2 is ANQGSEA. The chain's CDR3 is CSVCRTDVNIQYF. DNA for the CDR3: TGCAGCGTTTGCCGGACCGACGTGAACATTCAGTACTTC. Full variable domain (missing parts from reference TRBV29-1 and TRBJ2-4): SAVISQKPSRDICQRGTSLTIQCQVDSQVTMMFWYRQQPGQSLTLIATANQGSEATYESGFVIDKFPISRPNLTFSTLTVSNMSPEDSSIYLCSVCRTDVNIQYFGAGTRLSVL.

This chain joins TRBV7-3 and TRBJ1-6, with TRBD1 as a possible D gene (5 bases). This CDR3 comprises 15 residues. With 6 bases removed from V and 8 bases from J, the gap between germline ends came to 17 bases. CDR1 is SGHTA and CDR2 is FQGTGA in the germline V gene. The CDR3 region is CASRLGGALHSPLHF. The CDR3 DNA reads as TGTGCCAGCAGGTTGGGAGGGGCTCTCCATTCACCCCTCCACTTT.

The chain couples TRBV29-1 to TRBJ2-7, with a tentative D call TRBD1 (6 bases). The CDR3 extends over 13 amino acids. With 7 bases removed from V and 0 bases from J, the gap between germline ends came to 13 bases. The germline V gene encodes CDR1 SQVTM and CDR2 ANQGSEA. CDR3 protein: CSASRTASYEQYF. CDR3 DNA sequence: TGCAGCGCTTCGCGGACAGCCTCCTACGAGCAGTACTTC.

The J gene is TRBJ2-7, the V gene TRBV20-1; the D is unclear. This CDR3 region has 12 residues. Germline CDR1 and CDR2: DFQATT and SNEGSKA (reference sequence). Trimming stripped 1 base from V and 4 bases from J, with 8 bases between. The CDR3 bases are TGCAGTGCTAGAGCTGGTCCGTACGAGCAGTACTTC. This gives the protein CSARAGPYEQYF.

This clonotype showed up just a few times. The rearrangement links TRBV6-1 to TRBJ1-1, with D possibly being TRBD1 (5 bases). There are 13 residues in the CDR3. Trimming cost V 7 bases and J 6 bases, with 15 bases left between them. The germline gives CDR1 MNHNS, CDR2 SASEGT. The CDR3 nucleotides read TGTGCCAGCATACCCGGAGGGGAGGCTGAAGCTTTCTTT. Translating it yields CASIPGGEAEAFF.

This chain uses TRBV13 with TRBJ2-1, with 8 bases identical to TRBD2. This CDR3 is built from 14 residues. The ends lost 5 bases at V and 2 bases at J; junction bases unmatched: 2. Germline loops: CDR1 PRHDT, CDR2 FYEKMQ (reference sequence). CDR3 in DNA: TGTGCCAGCAGCCGCGGGAGGCCCTACAATGAGCAGTTCTTC. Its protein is CASSRGRPYNEQFF. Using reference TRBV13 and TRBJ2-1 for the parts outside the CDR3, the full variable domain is AAGVIQSPRHLIKEKRETATLKCYPIPRHDTVYWYQQGPGQDPQFLISFYEKMQSDKGSIPDRFSAQQFSDYHSELNMSSLELGDSALYFCASSRGRPYNEQFFGPGTRLTVL.

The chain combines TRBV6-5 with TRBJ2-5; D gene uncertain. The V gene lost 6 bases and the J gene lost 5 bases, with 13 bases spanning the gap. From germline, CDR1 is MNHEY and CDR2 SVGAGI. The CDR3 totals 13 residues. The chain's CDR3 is CASRTKGFETQYF. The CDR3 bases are TGTGCCAGCAGAACGAAAGGGTTCGAGACCCAGTACTTC.

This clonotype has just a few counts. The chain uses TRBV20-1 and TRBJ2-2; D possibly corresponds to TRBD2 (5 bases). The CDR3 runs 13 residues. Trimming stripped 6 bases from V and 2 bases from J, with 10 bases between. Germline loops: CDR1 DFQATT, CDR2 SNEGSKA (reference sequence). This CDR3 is CSAVRGNTGELFF. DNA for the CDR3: TGCAGTGCGGTACGGGGAAACACCGGGGAGCTGTTTTTT.

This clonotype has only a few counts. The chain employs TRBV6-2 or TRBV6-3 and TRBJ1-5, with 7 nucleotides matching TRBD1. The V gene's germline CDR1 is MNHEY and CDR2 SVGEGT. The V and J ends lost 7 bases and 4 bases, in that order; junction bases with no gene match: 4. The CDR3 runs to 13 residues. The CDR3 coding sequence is TGTGCCAGCACCCAGGGGGTAAATCAGCCCCAGCATTTT. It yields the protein CASTQGVNQPQHF.

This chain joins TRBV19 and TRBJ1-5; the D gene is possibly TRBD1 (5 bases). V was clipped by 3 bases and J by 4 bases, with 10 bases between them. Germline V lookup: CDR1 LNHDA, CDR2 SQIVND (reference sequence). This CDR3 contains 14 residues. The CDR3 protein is CASSIAGMNQPQHF. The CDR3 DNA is TGTGCCAGTAGTATTGCAGGGATGAATCAGCCCCAGCATTTT.

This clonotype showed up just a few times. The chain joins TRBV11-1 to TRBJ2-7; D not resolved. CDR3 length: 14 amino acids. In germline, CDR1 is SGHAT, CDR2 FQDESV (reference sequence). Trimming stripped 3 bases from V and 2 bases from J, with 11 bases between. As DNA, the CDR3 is TGTGCCAGCAGCTTGGTAGAAGGGACCTACGAGCAGTACTTC. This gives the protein CASSLVEGTYEQYF.

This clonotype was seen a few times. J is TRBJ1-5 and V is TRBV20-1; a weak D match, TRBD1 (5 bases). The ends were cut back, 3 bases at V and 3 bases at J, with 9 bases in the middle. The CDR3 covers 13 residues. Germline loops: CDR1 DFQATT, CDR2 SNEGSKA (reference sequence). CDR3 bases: TGCAGTGCTAGGCAAGGGACCAATCAGCCCCAGCATTTT. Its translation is CSARQGTNQPQHF.

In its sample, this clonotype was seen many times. The CDR3 nucleotides are TGTGCCAGCAGCCTAAAGGTGACCCAGTACTTC. Protein product: CASSLKVTQYF. The chain combines TRBV7-2 with TRBJ2-5; D unresolved. Deletions cut 5 bases from V and 7 bases from J, with 8 bases between. The CDR3 covers 11 residues. CDR1 and CDR2 from the germline V gene are SGHTA and FQGNSA.

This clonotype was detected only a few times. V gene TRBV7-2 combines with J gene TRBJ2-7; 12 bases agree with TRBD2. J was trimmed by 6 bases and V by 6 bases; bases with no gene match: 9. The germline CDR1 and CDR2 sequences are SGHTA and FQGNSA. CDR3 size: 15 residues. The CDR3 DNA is TGTGCCAGCAGTGCCTCTAGCGGGGGGGTTTTCGAGCAGTACTTC. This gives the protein CASSASSGGVFEQYF.

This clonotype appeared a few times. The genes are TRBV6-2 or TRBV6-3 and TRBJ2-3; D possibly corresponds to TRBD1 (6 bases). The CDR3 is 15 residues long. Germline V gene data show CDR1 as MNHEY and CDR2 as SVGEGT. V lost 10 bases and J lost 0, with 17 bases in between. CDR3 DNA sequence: TGTGCCACCCGAGAGGACAGAATAAGCACAGATACGCAGTATTTT. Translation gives CATREDRISTDTQYF.

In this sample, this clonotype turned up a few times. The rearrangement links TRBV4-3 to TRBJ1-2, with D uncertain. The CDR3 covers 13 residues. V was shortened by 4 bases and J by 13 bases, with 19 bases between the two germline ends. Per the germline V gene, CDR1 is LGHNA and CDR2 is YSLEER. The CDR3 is CASSPGFDDLRTF. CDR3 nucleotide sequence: TGCGCCAGCAGCCCCGGATTTGACGACTTGCGCACCTTC.